This T cell receptor beta chain was found in a study of blood T cell repertoires in COVID-19. Trimming shortened V by 4 bases and J by 0 bases, and 16 bases separated the two germline ends. Looked up from germline, CDR1 is LNHNV and CDR2 is YYDKDF (reference sequence). There are 16 residues in the CDR3. Some clones are missing from TCRdb's copy, which holds only in-frame ones; the method was immunoSEQ multiplex PCR. The sample includes about 240,000 clones, 80% to 85% of them seen just once. The J gene is TRBJ2-7, the V gene TRBV15, with D possibly being TRBD2 (5 bases). This TCR came from a woman aged 60-75 years with active or convalescent COVID-19. Source material: peripheral blood. The CDR3 coding sequence is TGTGCCACCAGCACCCATAATTGGGCGGGCTCCTACGAGCAGTACTTC. This encodes CATSTHNWAGSYEQYF.